The 4 T cell receptor beta chains presented below share a single source sample, sequenced in a study of T cell responses to AZD1222 COVID-19 vaccine. TCRdb's copy holds only in-frame clones and misses some; the assay was immunoSEQ multiplex PCR. In the table there are around 110,000 clones, 80% to 90% of which are singletons. The sequenced sample was peripheral blood, obtained on day 0 of AZD1222 vaccination. The receptors derive from an adult in good health.

V and J are TRBV27 and TRBJ1-2; 12 bases are a match to TRBD1. The germline CDR1 and CDR2 sequences are MNHEY and SMNVEV (reference sequence). V shed 1 base and J 4 bases; nucleotides not matched to a gene: 13. This CDR3 is built from 19 residues. CDR3 loop: CASSLYPGTGGESGYGYTF. In DNA form, the CDR3 reads TGTGCCAGCAGTTTATACCCCGGGACAGGGGGCGAGTCAGGCTATGGCTACACCTTC.

This clone came up many times. The V and J genes are TRBV7-9 and TRBJ2-2, with a possible D match to TRBD1 (6 bases). The length of the CDR3 is 16 residues. The germline gives CDR1 SEHNR, CDR2 FQNEAQ (reference sequence). The V end was cut by 7 bases, the J end by 4 bases, with 19 bases between. This chain's CDR3 is CASMPPRGPGTGELFF. In DNA, the CDR3 is TGTGCCAGCATGCCTCCCAGGGGCCCGGGCACCGGGGAGCTGTTTTTT. Drawing the rest from reference TRBV7-9 and TRBJ2-2, the complete variable domain is DTGVSQNPRHKITKRGQNVTFRCDPISEHNRLYWYRQTLGQGPEFLTYFQNEAQLEKSRLLSDRFSAERPKGSFSTLEIQRTEQGDSAMYLCASMPPRGPGTGELFFGEGSRLTVL.

The chain has TRBV4-3 and TRBJ2-2; no firm D call. The CDR3 totals 18 residues. The germline V and J ends were trimmed by 0 bases and 2 bases, with 16 bases remaining between them. The germline V gene encodes CDR1 LGHNA and CDR2 YSLEER. The CDR3 loop reads CASSQESPFSGNTGELFF. CDR3 bases: TGCGCCAGCAGCCAAGAATCCCCGTTTAGTGGCAACACCGGGGAGCTGTTTTTT.

The genes are TRBV5-1 and TRBJ1-4; D unclear. The CDR3 totals 15 residues. Germline loops: CDR1 SGHRS, CDR2 YFSETQ. The ends were cut back, 4 bases at V and 2 bases at J, with 12 bases in the middle. This CDR3 is CASSPRAETNEKLFF. CDR3 sequence (DNA): TGCGCCAGCAGCCCCCGGGCAGAGACTAATGAAAAACTGTTTTTT.